This TCR beta chain was identified in a study of blood T cell repertoires in COVID-19. Study-level information: Spain, Italy and the United States supplied samples that represented acute and convalescent COVID-19.

This CDR3 is 12 amino acids long. V shed 7 bases and J 2 bases; nucleotides not matched to a gene: 1. Germline values: CDR1 MNHEY, CDR2 SVGAGI. This clone occurred once. Source study methods: Amplification of reference gene primers provided the estimated nucleated cell counts. The method was immunoSEQ multiplex PCR; TCRdb's version includes in-frame clones alone and lacks a portion of them. The V and J calls and clone size were taken over from that table, and D and trimming were inferred from the DNA. The sample contains fewer than 75,000 clones, about 88% of which appear only once. Sequences were obtained from peripheral blood. This TCR derives from a man between 70 and 80 years old with acute or convalescent COVID-19. This chain connects TRBV6-5 to TRBJ2-7; TRBD1 aligns across 8 bases. The CDR3 DNA sequence: TGTGCCAGCACAGGGGGCACCTACGAGCAGTACTTC. Amino acids: CASTGGTYEQYF.